This note documents a single T cell receptor beta chain sequence. Its antigen is undetermined. The authors ran a second PCR of 7 to 11 cycles using a sample-barcoded 5' primer and a J-beta primer mix. Each TCR beta cDNA got a 12-nucleotide random molecular identifier. TCRdb independently ran MiXCR on the 5' RACE reads; one entry per CDR3 protein. The data contain roughly 1,700,000 distinct CDR3 sequences, 28% of them singletons. Peripheral blood from each donor was collected in a volume of approximately 10 milliliters. The CDR3 covers 15 residues. CDR1 is DFQATT and CDR2 is SNEGSKA in the germline V gene (reference sequence). V dropped 5 bases and J dropped 1 base, with 15 bases sitting between them. The sample comes from a study of blood T cells in healthy people across ages. The study, taken as a whole, reports: With donor CMV status unknown, expanded clonotype changes were possibly confounded.

The sample consisted of blood. The receptor was derived from a woman in her 30s in good health. The chain couples TRBV20-1 to TRBJ2-1; the D gene is possibly TRBD2 (7 bases). The CDR3 here is CSAGLGGRSYNEQFF. Here the CDR3 DNA reads TGCAGTGCTGGCTTGGGGGGGCGGTCCTACAATGAGCAGTTCTTC.